This entry is about one T cell receptor (beta chain). The data originate from a study of blood T cell repertoires in COVID-19. The V gene lost 5 bases and the J gene lost 6 bases, with 11 bases spanning the gap. Germline loops: CDR1 SGHRS, CDR2 YFSETQ. The CDR3 sequence is 13 residues long. Repertoires were generated with immunoSEQ multiplex PCR, while TCRdb's copy carries only in-frame clones and drops some. The table includes fewer than 150,000 clones, around 78% detected once. The sample was peripheral blood. This sequence originates from a human donor in a cohort sampled during active COVID-19. The chain couples TRBV5-1 to TRBJ1-4, with D unclear. CDR3 region: CASRTDIHEKLFF. The CDR3 DNA sequence: TGCGCCAGCAGAACCGACATCCATGAAAAACTGTTTTTT.